The 21 T cell receptor beta chains listed next were all sequenced from one sample in a study of blood T cells in healthy people across ages. Then a second PCR, running about 6 to 11 cycles, was carried out with a sample-barcoded 5' primer and a J-beta primer mix. TCRdb used MiXCR to reprocess the 5' RACE reads, holding one entry per CDR3 protein. Here the sample spans 900,000 to 950,000 distinct CDR3 sequences, 25% to 35% being singletons. This same sample was also part of a study on T cells of mothers and their children.

The sequenced material came from blood. These receptors originate from a woman aged 40 to 50 in good health.

This clonotype was counted many times. The gene calls are TRBV28 and TRBJ2-7, with 7 bases matching TRBD1. The V gene end was trimmed by 6 bases and the J gene end by 2 bases; junction bases not matched to a gene: 7. This CDR3 is 14 amino acids long. CDR1 and CDR2 from the germline V gene are MDHEN and SYDVKM. The CDR3 nucleotides read TGTGCCAGCAGCCCCGGGACAGTTACCTACGAGCAGTACTTC. Protein sequence: CASSPGTVTYEQYF. The whole variable domain, filled in from reference TRBV28 and TRBJ2-7, reads DVKVTQSSRYLVKRTGEKVFLECVQDMDHENMFWYRQDPGLGLRLIYFSYDVKMKEKGDIPEGYSVSREKKERFSLILESASTNQTSMYLCASSPGTVTYEQYFGPGTRLTVT.

This clonotype was counted between two and nine times. The chain combines TRBV9 with TRBJ1-1; maybe TRBD1 (6 bases). Between the trimmed V and J ends, which lost 4 bases and 5 bases, there was a span of 9 bases. The CDR3 sequence is 12 residues long. Germline V gene data show CDR1 as SGDLS and CDR2 as YYNGEE. CDR3 in amino acids: CASSTGTTEAFF. Written as DNA, the CDR3 is TGTGCCAGCAGCACCGGGACAACTGAAGCTTTCTTT.

This clonotype was counted between two and nine times. The V and J genes are TRBV11-2 and TRBJ2-1; 7 bases map to TRBD2. V trimming: 3 bases; J trimming: 0 bases; junction bases outside the gene matches: 5. CDR1 SGHAT and CDR2 FQNNGV come from the germline V gene. The length of the CDR3 is 16 residues. CDR3 DNA sequence: TGTGCCAGCAGCTTGAAGCGGGGAAGCTCCTACAATGAGCAGTTCTTC. This gives the protein CASSLKRGSSYNEQFF. Variable domain in full (rest from reference TRBV11-2 and TRBJ2-1): EAGVAQSPRYKIIEKRQSVAFWCNPISGHATLYWYQQILGQGPKLLIQFQNNGVVDDSQLPKDRFSAERLKGVDSTLKIQPAKLEDSAVYLCASSLKRGSSYNEQFFGPGTRLTVL.

This clonotype has at least ten counts. The chain has TRBV5-1 and TRBJ1-2; no clear D gene. V lost 4 bases and J 3 bases, leaving 16 bases between the germline ends. The CDR3 covers 15 residues. Germline V CDR1 and CDR2: SGHRS, YFSETQ. DNA for the CDR3: TGCGCCAGCAGCGAGGGCGAGGTTTTATACTATGGCTACACCTTC. Residues: CASSEGEVLYYGYTF.

The V call is TRBV4-1, the J call TRBJ1-2; no reliable D call. Germline V lookup: CDR1 MGHRA, CDR2 YSYEKL. The CDR3 has 14 amino acids. V was shortened by 2 bases and J by 4 bases, with 11 bases between the two germline ends. CDR3 nucleotide sequence: TGCGCCAGCAGCCAAAAAGAATTCAGCTATGGCTACACCTTC. Residues: CASSQKEFSYGYTF.

This clonotype showed up many times. The chain has TRBV27 and TRBJ2-3, with unresolved D. Per the germline V gene, CDR1 is MNHEY and CDR2 is SMNVEV (reference sequence). The CDR3 length is 12 residues. The V gene lost 6 bases and the J gene lost 6 bases, with 10 bases spanning the gap. The CDR3 sequence is CASSFFPDTQYF. CDR3 bases: TGTGCCAGCAGCTTCTTCCCGGATACGCAGTATTTT.

The chain couples TRBV7-2 to TRBJ1-1; 11 nucleotides align to TRBD1. V was clipped by 2 bases and J by 4 bases; unmatched bases: 3. This CDR3 spans 15 amino acids. Germline assignment: CDR1 SGHTA and CDR2 FQGNSA. In nucleotides, the CDR3 is TGTGCCAGCAGCTTACACGGGACAGGGGGCACTGAAGCTTTCTTT. Protein sequence: CASSLHGTGGTEAFF.

This clonotype was counted between two and nine times. V and J are TRBV28 and TRBJ2-1; TRBD1 aligns across 9 bases. The CDR3 totals 15 residues. Looked up from germline, CDR1 is MDHEN and CDR2 is SYDVKM. V shed 6 bases, J shed 8 bases, and the junction held 11 bases outside the gene matches. The CDR3 protein is CASRPLRQGEDEQFF. The CDR3 nucleotides read TGTGCCAGCAGGCCACTAAGACAGGGGGAGGATGAGCAGTTCTTC. The complete variable domain, with remaining parts taken from reference TRBV28 and TRBJ2-1, reads DVKVTQSSRYLVKRTGEKVFLECVQDMDHENMFWYRQDPGLGLRLIYFSYDVKMKEKGDIPEGYSVSREKKERFSLILESASTNQTSMYLCASRPLRQGEDEQFFGPGTRLTVL.

The chain employs TRBV6-2 or TRBV6-3 and TRBJ2-7, with unresolved D. CDR1 MNHEY and CDR2 SVGEGT come from the germline V gene. The germline V and J ends were trimmed by 2 bases and 6 bases, with 20 bases remaining between them. The CDR3 loop spans 16 amino acids. The CDR3 DNA is TGTGCCAGCAGTTACCCCCGAATGAAAACTTCGCGCGAGCAGTACTTC. This codes for CASSYPRMKTSREQYF.

This clonotype has a count of ten or more. This chain connects TRBV7-2 to TRBJ2-7, with 8 nucleotides matching TRBD2. V trimming: 5 bases; J trimming: 4 bases; junction bases outside the gene matches: 7. Germline V gene sequence: CDR1 SGHTA, CDR2 FQGNSA. The CDR3 has 14 residues. CDR3 sequence reads: CASSRERGPYEQYF. The DNA of the CDR3 is TGTGCCAGCAGCCGAGAGCGGGGGCCTTACGAGCAGTACTTC.

This clonotype has more than one count but fewer than ten. A much bigger clone sits one base away, suggesting this may be a read error. The chain uses TRBV12-3 or TRBV12-4 and TRBJ2-1, with D perhaps matching TRBD1 (6 bases). With 0 bases removed from V and 6 bases from J, the gap between germline ends came to 9 bases. The CDR3 has 14 residues. This CDR3 is CASSLATGLNEQFF. DNA of the CDR3: TGTGCCAGCAGTTTAGCGACAGGACTCAATGAGCAGTTCTTC.

There are a few counts of this clonotype. This chain joins TRBV28 and TRBJ2-2; D not resolved. Germline V gene lookup returns CDR1 MDHEN and CDR2 SYDVKM. V was cut by 8 bases and J by 3 bases, with 4 bases left in between. The CDR3 length is 11 residues. The CDR3 nucleotides are TGTGCCAGCTTCTACACCGGGGAGCTGTTTTTT. Residues: CASFYTGELFF.

V is TRBV7-2 and J is TRBJ1-2, with a tentative D call TRBD1 (5 bases). Germline values: CDR1 SGHTA, CDR2 FQGNSA. The V gene lost 4 bases and the J gene lost 11 bases, with 29 bases spanning the gap. CDR3 size: 17 residues. The CDR3 DNA sequence: TGTGCCAGCAGCTCTAGTGGGGCAGGTGGCAGGGTAGCAGGATACACCTTC. Its translation: CASSSSGAGGRVAGYTF.

This clonotype was seen only a few times. This chain uses TRBV4-3 with TRBJ1-2, with D perhaps matching TRBD1 (5 bases). CDR1 is LGHNA and CDR2 is YSLEER in the germline V gene. V was shortened by 0 bases and J by 4 bases, with 9 bases between the two germline ends. CDR3 length: 14 amino acids. CDR3 loop: CASSQDVRGYGYTF. The CDR3 DNA reads as TGCGCCAGCAGCCAAGACGTTAGGGGCTATGGCTACACCTTC.

This clonotype was counted ten times or more. This chain connects TRBV6-2 or TRBV6-3 to TRBJ2-7, with D possibly matching TRBD1 (5 bases). Germline CDR1 and CDR2: MNHEY and SVGEGT. The CDR3 loop spans 16 amino acids. The V end was cut by 2 bases, the J end by 3 bases, with 17 bases between. The CDR3 loop is CASSYGFRGSHYEQYF. DNA for the CDR3: TGTGCCAGCAGTTACGGATTTAGGGGCTCCCACTACGAGCAGTACTTC.

The V and J genes are TRBV5-1 and TRBJ1-2; D gene ambiguous. Germline-derived CDR1 and CDR2 are SGHRS and YFSETQ. This CDR3 is 15 amino acids long. Trimming stripped 4 bases from V and 0 bases from J, with 13 bases between. The CDR3 loop reads CASSPVLGSNYGYTF. The CDR3 nucleotides are TGCGCCAGCAGCCCCGTCCTGGGGTCTAACTATGGCTACACCTTC. Using reference TRBV5-1 and TRBJ1-2 for the parts outside the CDR3, the full variable domain is KAGVTQTPRYLIKTRGQQVTLSCSPISGHRSVSWYQQTPGQGLQFLFEYFSETQRNKGNFPGRFSGRQFSNSRSEMNVSTLELGDSALYLCASSPVLGSNYGYTFGSGTRLTVV.

This clonotype has ten or more counts. This rearrangement joins TRBV4-1 to TRBJ1-4, with D hard to call. Trimming stripped 1 base from V and 8 bases from J, with 14 bases between. The CDR3 is 15 residues long. CDR1 is MGHRA and CDR2 is YSYEKL in the germline V gene. Written as DNA, the CDR3 is TGCGCCAGCAGCCAAGTTTGGGCAGTGGTGGAAAAACTGTTTTTT. Its protein product is CASSQVWAVVEKLFF.

This clonotype was detected only a few times. Written as DNA, the CDR3 is TGTGCCACCAACCCCAGGCCAATGAACGAGCAGTACTTC. As protein: CATNPRPMNEQYF. The V call is TRBV6-1, the J call TRBJ2-7; D unclear. The CDR3 is 13 residues long. V was trimmed by 10 bases and J by 5 bases, leaving 18 bases between them. Germline-derived CDR1 and CDR2 are MNHNS and SASEGT.

This clonotype showed up just a few times. This chain uses TRBV12-3 or TRBV12-4 with TRBJ1-4; TRBD1 matches at 9 bases. The V and J ends lost 6 bases and 5 bases, in that order; junction bases with no gene match: 10. The CDR3 has 16 residues. The CDR3 loop reads CASRGQGSGPNEKLFF. CDR3 nucleotides: TGTGCCAGCAGGGGACAGGGAAGCGGCCCAAATGAAAAACTGTTTTTT.

V and J are TRBV2 and TRBJ1-6; TRBD1 is a possible D gene (5 bases). The CDR3 extends over 14 amino acids. The germline CDR1 and CDR2 sequences are SNHLY and FYNNEI. Trimming removed 4 bases from V and 7 bases from J, with 11 bases in between. The CDR3 region has the DNA TGTGCCAGCAGTGGGGGGAAGGGGAATTCACCCCTCCACTTT. Its protein is CASSGGKGNSPLHF.

This clonotype showed up many times. The chain joins TRBV9 to TRBJ2-5; the D gene could be TRBD1 or TRBD2 (5 bases each). Germline V gene data show CDR1 as SGDLS and CDR2 as YYNGEE. CDR3 length equals 15 residues. Trimming left V 3 bases short and J 2 bases short, with 14 bases between. The CDR3 protein is CASSALGDRQETQYF. The DNA of the CDR3 is TGTGCCAGCAGCGCCCTGGGGGACCGTCAAGAGACCCAGTACTTC. Supplemented by reference TRBV9 and TRBJ2-5, the full variable domain reads DSGVTQTPKHLITATGQRVTLRCSPRSGDLSVYWYQQSLDQGLQFLIQYYNGEERAKGNILERFSAQQFPDLHSELNLSSLELGDSALYFCASSALGDRQETQYFGPGTRLLVL.